The clone carrying this TCR beta chain was detected only a few times. Antigen specificity is unknown. This CDR3 is built from 16 residues. V was clipped by 4 bases and J by 2 bases; unmatched bases: 6. CDR1 is SGHNT, CDR2 YENEEA, per germline. This sample was included in a study of early T cells in non-severe SARS-CoV-2 infection. Study-level background: Sequenced material consisted of bulk RNA (from unsorted whole blood), and chains were unpaired. Findings and limits, study-wide: VDJdb-based matching was biased toward anti-spike CD8 responses and missed private and CD4 specificities.

In the library, individual cDNA molecules carried attached unique molecular identifiers. Each CDR3 protein gets one entry after TCRdb re-called the 5' RACE reads with MiXCR. Among 75,000 to 80,000 distinct CDR3 sequences listed, 15% to 18% were seen once. The sequenced sample was whole blood. The V and J genes are TRBV11-3 and TRBJ2-2, with 8 bases fitting TRBD2. The sequence was obtained from an adult who was a healthcare worker with PCR-confirmed SARS-CoV-2 infection or an uninfected control (not recorded which). CDR3 coding DNA: TGTGCCAGCAGCTCATCAGCGGGAGCTAACACCGGGGAGCTGTTTTTT. It specifies CASSSSAGANTGELFF.